The rows below give T cell receptor beta chains drawn from one sample of a study of blood T cell repertoires in COVID-19. Data came from immunoSEQ multiplex PCR; TCRdb stores just in-frame clones and leaves some out. The profile covers about 140,000 clones, with around 81% appearing a single time and roughly 8.2% taken by the ten largest. The source material was peripheral blood. The source of these receptors is a human donor in a cohort sampled during active COVID-19. Each CDR3 is given with its conserved first and last residue. D genes are given only for firm matches. Rows may omit the clone size; those that give it use once, few, many or a size class.

v_call	clone_size	d_call	j_call	cdr3_aa	cdr3_nt
TRBV19	-	-	TRBJ1-1	CASSIKGRVGTEAFF	TGTGCCAGTAGTATTAAGGGCAGGGTGGGCACTGAAGCTTTCTTT
TRBV5-6	once	-	TRBJ1-5	CASSLGGNPREPQHF	TGTGCCAGCAGCTTGGGCGGGAATCCGAGGGAACCCCAGCATTTT
TRBV7-3	-	TRBD2	TRBJ2-1	CASSPRSTSGRYNEQFF	TGTGCCAGCAGCCCCCGGTCGACTAGCGGGAGGTACAATGAGCAGTTCTTC
TRBV6-5	once	TRBD1	TRBJ2-5	CASTEDRGKTETQYF	TGTGCCAGCACCGAGGACAGGGGGAAGACGGAGACCCAGTACTTC
TRBV4-2	once	TRBD2	TRBJ2-5	CASSQDPVAGVKQETQYF	TGTGCCAGCAGCCAAGACCCTGTGGCGGGAGTAAAGCAAGAGACCCAGTACTTC
TRBV4-3	-	TRBD2	TRBJ2-6	CASSPRGGLASGANVLTF	TGCGCCAGCAGCCCCCGAGGGGGACTAGCGAGCGGGGCCAACGTCCTGACTTTC
TRBV7-6	few	TRBD2	TRBJ2-3	CASSLVISGMGTDTQYF	TGTGCCAGCAGCTTAGTTATTAGCGGGATGGGCACAGATACGCAGTATTTT
TRBV6-4	-	TRBD2	TRBJ2-2	CASSDSPGGNTGELFF	TGTGCCAGCAGTGACTCTCCGGGAGGGAACACCGGGGAGCTGTTTTTT
TRBV4-2	few	-	TRBJ1-4	CASSPTGNNEKLFF	TGTGCCAGCAGCCCTACGGGGAACAATGAAAAACTGTTTTTT
TRBV28	-	TRBD1	TRBJ2-7	CASGQGAPREQYF	TGTGCCTCGGGACAGGGGGCGCCCCGCGAGCAGTACTTC
TRBV6-6	-	-	TRBJ1-1	CASSYPQGFSTEAFF	TGTGCCAGCAGTTACCCTCAGGGGTTTAGCACTGAAGCTTTCTTT
TRBV12-3/TRBV12-4	-	-	TRBJ1-2	CATRRLENYGYTF	TGTGCCACCCGGAGGCTCGAAAACTATGGCTACACCTTC
TRBV11-2	few	-	TRBJ1-5	CASSLDQRSNQPQHF	TGTGCCAGCAGCTTAGATCAGCGGAGCAATCAGCCCCAGCATTTT
TRBV18	-	TRBD1	TRBJ1-1	CASSRVQGAGDGTEAFF	TGTGCCAGCTCACGTGTACAGGGGGCCGGAGATGGCACTGAAGCTTTCTTT
TRBV6-2/TRBV6-3	-	-	TRBJ1-1	CASSPPGTEAFF	TGTGCCAGCAGTCCCCCAGGGACTGAAGCTTTCTTT
TRBV7-9	-	TRBD1	TRBJ1-1	CASSSWTGDTEAFF	TGTGCCAGCAGCTCCTGGACAGGGGACACTGAAGCTTTCTTT
TRBV5-6	-	TRBD2	TRBJ2-5	CASSFSSGSGMETQYF	TGTGCCAGCAGCTTCTCTAGCGGGAGTGGTATGGAGACCCAGTACTTC
TRBV5-1	once	TRBD2	TRBJ2-3	CATNLGASGTDTQYF	TGCGCCACCAACCTTGGAGCTAGCGGAACAGATACGCAGTATTTT
TRBV6-6	once	-	TRBJ2-5	CASKDSKETQYF	TGTGCCAGCAAAGACAGTAAAGAGACCCAGTACTTC
TRBV6-4	-	TRBD2	TRBJ2-1	CASSHLGLAGLQDNEQFF	TGTGCCAGCAGCCACCTGGGACTAGCGGGACTCCAGGACAATGAGCAGTTCTTC
TRBV5-4	-	TRBD1	TRBJ2-3	CASSLEAGQADTQYF	TGTGCCAGCAGCTTAGAGGCGGGACAGGCGGATACGCAGTATTTT
TRBV24-1	few	TRBD2	TRBJ2-5	CATSDPAGGPGETQYF	TGTGCCACCAGTGACCCAGCGGGAGGGCCGGGAGAGACCCAGTACTTC
TRBV29-1	few	-	TRBJ2-3	CSVEVPVTDTQYF	TGCAGCGTTGAAGTCCCGGTCACAGATACGCAGTATTTT
TRBV7-3	-	TRBD1	TRBJ2-1	CASSSVDRGYNEQFF	TGTGCCAGCAGCTCTGTCGACAGGGGCTACAATGAGCAGTTCTTC
TRBV6-5	-	-	TRBJ2-7	CASSSRDTTSYEQYF	TGTGCCAGCAGTAGCCGGGACACGACCTCCTACGAGCAGTACTTC
TRBV19	few	-	TRBJ2-7	CASSIGGNRYEQYF	TGTGCCAGTAGTATAGGGGGCAACAGATACGAGCAGTACTTC
TRBV28	-	-	TRBJ2-7	CASTARGQLTYEQYF	TGTGCCAGCACAGCCAGGGGCCAGCTCACCTACGAGCAGTACTTC
TRBV9	few	TRBD1	TRBJ2-7	CASSRDSRSYYEQYF	TGTGCCAGCAGCAGGGACAGTCGATCTTACTACGAGCAGTACTTC
TRBV28	-	TRBD1	TRBJ1-4	CASSTTGATNEKLFF	TGTGCCAGCAGTACAACAGGGGCAACTAATGAAAAACTGTTTTTT
TRBV9	-	TRBD1	TRBJ2-5	CASSGQGQGWETQYF	TGTGCCAGCAGTGGACAGGGACAGGGGTGGGAGACCCAGTACTTC
TRBV29-1	once	-	TRBJ1-1	CSVRRGNTEAFF	TGCAGCGTGCGGCGGGGGAACACTGAAGCTTTCTTT
TRBV10-2	-	TRBD2	TRBJ2-7	CASSESAGGPYEQYF	TGCGCCAGCAGTGAGTCAGCGGGAGGGCCATACGAGCAGTACTTC
TRBV2	-	-	TRBJ2-5	CASRALTSRTETQYF	TGTGCCAGCAGAGCCTTGACATCCCGTACCGAGACCCAGTACTTC
TRBV7-6	few	TRBD1	TRBJ2-3	CASSPGTASSTDTQYF	TGTGCCAGCAGCCCGGGGACAGCTTCTAGCACAGATACGCAGTATTTT
TRBV6-5	few	-	TRBJ2-5	CASTWYSGTQYF	TGTGCCAGCACATGGTATTCGGGGACCCAGTACTTC
TRBV10-3	once	TRBD1	TRBJ2-7	CAVGQGGYEQYF	TGTGCCGTGGGACAGGGAGGCTACGAGCAGTACTTC
TRBV7-8	-	-	TRBJ2-6	CASSLSSSSGANVLTF	TGTGCCAGCAGCTTATCATCTAGCTCTGGGGCCAACGTCCTGACTTTC
TRBV4-1	few	TRBD2	TRBJ2-7	CASSQDSSGRALYEQYF	TGCGCCAGCAGCCAAGACTCTAGCGGGAGGGCTTTGTACGAGCAGTACTTC
TRBV6-6	once	TRBD2	TRBJ2-3	CASSKGLAGGTDTQYF	TGTGCCAGCAGTAAAGGACTAGCGGGAGGGACAGATACGCAGTATTTT
TRBV18	-	-	TRBJ2-5	CASSPPVMETQYF	TGTGCCAGCTCACCGCCAGTAATGGAGACCCAGTACTTC
TRBV7-3	many	-	TRBJ2-3	CASSRYRVDSTDTQYF	TGTGCCAGCAGCCGATACAGGGTGGATAGCACAGATACGCAGTATTTT
TRBV14	-	TRBD2	TRBJ2-3	CASSPGLSASTDTQYF	TGTGCCAGCAGCCCGGGACTATCCGCTAGCACAGATACGCAGTATTTT
TRBV15	-	TRBD2	TRBJ2-5	CATSRGSSGRLETQYF	TGTGCCACCAGCAGAGGAAGTAGCGGGAGGTTGGAGACCCAGTACTTC
TRBV7-2	-	TRBD2	TRBJ2-1	CASSLDSGRASEQFF	TGTGCCAGCAGCTTAGATAGCGGGAGGGCATCTGAGCAGTTCTTC
TRBV4-3	-	TRBD1	TRBJ2-1	CASSQLTGTETDLGYNEQFF	TGCGCCAGCAGCCAATTAACCGGGACAGAGACTGATCTTGGGTACAATGAGCAGTTCTTC
TRBV21-1	-	-	TRBJ2-7	CASSNSGTSGRIGYEQYF	TGTGCCAGCAGCAACTCCGGGACTAGCGGGAGGATAGGGTACGAGCAGTACTTC
TRBV27	-	TRBD1	TRBJ2-1	CASGDRTYNEQFF	TGTGCCAGCGGGGACAGAACCTACAATGAGCAGTTCTTC
TRBV5-1	few	-	TRBJ2-6	CASSNTSGANVLTF	TGCGCCAGCAGTAACACCTCTGGGGCCAACGTCCTGACTTTC
TRBV5-1	-	TRBD1	TRBJ2-5	CASSLFPTGGGETQYF	TGCGCCAGCAGCTTGTTTCCGACAGGGGGTGGAGAGACCCAGTACTTC
TRBV12-3/TRBV12-4	-	TRBD2	TRBJ2-7	CASRTSGSYEQYF	TGTGCCAGTCGGACTAGCGGGAGTTACGAGCAGTACTTC
TRBV18	once	TRBD1	TRBJ2-3	CASSPPGTGSTDTQYF	TGTGCCAGCTCACCACCGGGGACAGGGAGCACAGATACGCAGTATTTT
TRBV4-1	once	-	TRBJ2-7	CASSQEPGRSSYEQYF	TGCGCCAGCAGCCAAGAACCAGGGAGGAGCTCCTACGAGCAGTACTTC
TRBV18	-	TRBD1	TRBJ1-6	CASSERQGAGNSPLHF	TGTGCCAGCTCGGAAAGACAGGGGGCTGGGAATTCACCCCTCCACTTT